Following are 5 T cell receptor beta chains from one sample sequenced in a study of naive and memory T cell subsets. The beta constant-region primer was an equimolar mix of two oligonucleotides covering TRBC1 and TRBC2. The ligated cDNA underwent four PCR rounds using SP2 and nested alpha and beta constant-region primers. MiXCR was run by TCRdb on the UMI-ligation and nested PCR reads, yielding one entry per CDR3 protein. The sample has 130,000 to 150,000 distinct CDR3 sequences, approximately 22% seen once. General study findings and limits: A few larger clonotypes appeared in naive repertoires, especially CD8, possibly memory cells re-expressing CD45RA.

Their target antigens are unknown. Sequencing was performed on naive CD4+ T cells from blood. These receptors were obtained from a human donor in good health.

The V gene is TRBV20-1, the J gene TRBJ2-1; 11 bases are shared with TRBD2. The CDR3 contains 17 residues. From germline, CDR1 is DFQATT and CDR2 SNEGSKA (reference sequence). V shed 0 bases and J 8 bases; nucleotides not matched to a gene: 12. The CDR3 region is CSARDPLAGVTVHEQFF. In nucleotides, the CDR3 is TGCAGTGCTAGAGATCCACTAGCGGGAGTTACCGTCCATGAGCAGTTCTTC.

The V gene is TRBV15, the J gene TRBJ2-7, with TRBD2 matching over 11 bases. Unmatched junction bases numbered 4, after V lost 6 bases and J lost 0 bases. CDR1 and CDR2 (germline): LNHNV, YYDKDF (reference sequence). The CDR3 covers 15 residues. CDR3 loop: CATRPLAGGSYEQYF. CDR3 sequence (DNA): TGTGCCACCAGACCCCTAGCGGGAGGCTCCTACGAGCAGTACTTC.

This clonotype was observed a handful of times. The chain links TRBV12-3 or TRBV12-4 to TRBJ1-6, with 8 bases lining up with TRBD1. V was clipped by 6 bases and J by 13 bases; unmatched bases: 11. This CDR3 is built from 14 residues. CDR3 sequence (DNA): TGTGCCAGCAGCCCAAGGACAGGGAGTTTGCCCCTCCACTTT. As protein: CASSPRTGSLPLHF.

V and J are TRBV20-1 and TRBJ1-2; perhaps TRBD1 as D (5 bases). The V gene lost 0 bases and the J gene lost 6 bases, with 17 bases spanning the gap. The CDR3 covers 15 residues. Germline V gives CDR1 DFQATT, CDR2 SNEGSKA (reference sequence). For the CDR3, the DNA is TGCAGTGCTAGAGACCGGGGCGAGATGGCTCATGGCTACACCTTC. This encodes CSARDRGEMAHGYTF.

In its sample, this clonotype was seen a few times. The rearrangement links TRBV6-5 to TRBJ1-3, with D possibly matching TRBD1 (5 bases). CDR1 is MNHEY, CDR2 SVGAGI, per germline. The CDR3 is 17 amino acids. V was pared by 0 bases and J by 2 bases, with 14 bases between. This CDR3 reads CASSYSNRSPTGNTIYF. CDR3 sequence (DNA): TGTGCCAGCAGTTACTCCAACAGGTCCCCTACTGGAAACACCATATATTTT.